The T cell receptor (beta chain) described here comes from a study of technical replicates of blood from a few donors. Germline CDR1 and CDR2: SNHLY and FYNNEI. The junction had 26 bases not matched to a gene; V was cut back by 5 bases and J by 3 bases. The CDR3 covers 21 residues. Assay: immunoSEQ multiplex PCR; the TCRdb copy retains only in-frame clones and omits some. The sample records about 72,000 clones, roughly 96% being singletons. This receptor was obtained from a human donor in good health. The chain is built from TRBV2 and TRBJ1-1; 8 nucleotides agree with TRBD1. Sequencing used T cells isolated from PBMCs. The CDR3 protein is CASSLNIGQGWDNEKDTEAFF. CDR3 in DNA: TGTGCCAGCAGTCTAAATATTGGACAGGGCTGGGACAATGAAAAGGACACTGAAGCTTTCTTT. Full variable domain (missing parts from reference TRBV2 and TRBJ1-1): EPEVTQTPSHQVTQMGQEVILRCVPISNHLYFYWYRQILGQKVEFLVSFYNNEISEKSEIFDDQFSVERPDGSNFTLKIRSTKLEDSAMYFCASSLNIGQGWDNEKDTEAFFGQGTRLTVV.